Shown below are 2 T cell receptor beta chains from a single sample sequenced in a study of CD8+ T cells in alopecia areata. In each case, RNA was isolated and then reverse transcribed into cDNA as the sequencing template. Produced via immunoSEQ multiplex PCR; TCRdb's table is partial and in-frame only. This table holds about 130,000 clones, about 60% found once. The sequenced sample was CD4+ T cells sorted from blood, obtained at week 0. These TCRs come from a human donor with alopecia areata.

The V and J genes are TRBV6-6 and TRBJ2-1; 8 bases align to TRBD2. Germline trimming cut 6 bases from V and 5 bases from J; bases unmatched to any gene: 6. CDR3 size: 14 residues. Germline CDR1 MNHNY, CDR2 SVGAGI (reference sequence). CDR3 protein: CASRSGGTNNEQFF. DNA of the CDR3: TGTGCCAGCAGGAGCGGGGGAACGAACAATGAGCAGTTCTTC.

This clone was seen a few times. The genes are TRBV7-9 and TRBJ2-3; 7 nucleotides line up with TRBD2. This CDR3 comprises 14 residues. The germline CDR1 and CDR2 sequences are SEHNR and FQNEAQ (reference sequence). V lost 4 bases to trimming and J lost 1 base; unmatched junction nucleotides: 2. The CDR3 region has the DNA TGTGCCAGCAGCTCTAGCGGAGGCACAGATACGCAGTATTTT. It encodes CASSSSGGTDTQYF.